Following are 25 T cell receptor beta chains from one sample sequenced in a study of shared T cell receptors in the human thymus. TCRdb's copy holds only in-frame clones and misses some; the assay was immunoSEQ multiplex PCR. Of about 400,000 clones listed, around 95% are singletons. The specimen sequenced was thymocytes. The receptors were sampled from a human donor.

CDR3 nucleotides: TGTGCCAGTAGTATCGGGCAGCCCTCTGGAAACACCATATATTTT. It yields the protein CASSIGQPSGNTIYF. V is TRBV19 and J is TRBJ1-3; no clear D. The germline V and J ends were trimmed by 3 bases and 0 bases, with 9 bases remaining between them. The CDR3 spans 15 residues. From germline, CDR1 is LNHDA and CDR2 SQIVND (reference sequence).

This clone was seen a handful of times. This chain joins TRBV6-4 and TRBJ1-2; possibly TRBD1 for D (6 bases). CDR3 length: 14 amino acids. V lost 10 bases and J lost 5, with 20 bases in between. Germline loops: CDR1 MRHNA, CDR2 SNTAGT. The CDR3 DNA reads TGTGCCACCTACCCCCCGGACAGAGCATATGGCTACACCTTC. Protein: CATYPPDRAYGYTF.

CDR3 nucleotides: TGTGCCAGCAGCTCCCACCGGTCTACTAGCGGGAGATCCTACGAGCAGTACTTC. Encoded protein: CASSSHRSTSGRSYEQYF. The chain combines TRBV7-2 with TRBJ2-7, with TRBD2 matching over 11 bases. Per the germline V gene, CDR1 is SGHTA and CDR2 is FQGNSA. There are 18 residues in the CDR3. V trimming: 4 bases; J trimming: 1 base; junction bases outside the gene matches: 12.

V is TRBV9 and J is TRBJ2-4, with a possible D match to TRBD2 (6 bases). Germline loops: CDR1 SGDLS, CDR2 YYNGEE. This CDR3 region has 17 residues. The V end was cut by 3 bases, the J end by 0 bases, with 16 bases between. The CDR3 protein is CASSARGVPSAKNIQYF. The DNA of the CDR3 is TGTGCCAGCAGCGCGCGGGGAGTCCCCTCAGCCAAAAACATTCAGTACTTC.

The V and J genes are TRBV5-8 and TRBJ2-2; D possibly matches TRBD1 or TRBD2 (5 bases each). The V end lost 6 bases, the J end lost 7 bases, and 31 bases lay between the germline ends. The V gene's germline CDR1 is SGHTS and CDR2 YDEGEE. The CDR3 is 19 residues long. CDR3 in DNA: TGTGCCAGCACCCGAGAACCGGGACCAGACCCCGCCCGTAGCGGGGAGCTGTTTTTT. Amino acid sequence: CASTREPGPDPARSGELFF.

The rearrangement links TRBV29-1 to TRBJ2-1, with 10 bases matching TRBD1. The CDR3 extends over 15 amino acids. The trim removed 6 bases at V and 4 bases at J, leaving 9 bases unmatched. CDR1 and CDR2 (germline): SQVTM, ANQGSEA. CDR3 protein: CSVGIPGQGYNEQFF. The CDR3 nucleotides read TGCAGCGTAGGGATACCGGGACAGGGGTACAATGAGCAGTTCTTC.

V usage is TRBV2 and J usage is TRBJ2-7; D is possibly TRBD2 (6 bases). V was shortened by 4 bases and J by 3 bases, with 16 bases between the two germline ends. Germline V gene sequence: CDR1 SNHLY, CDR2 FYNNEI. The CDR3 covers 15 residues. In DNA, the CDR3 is TGTGCCAGCAGTGGCCCTGGGAGGAAGCTCTACGAGCAGTACTTC. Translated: CASSGPGRKLYEQYF.

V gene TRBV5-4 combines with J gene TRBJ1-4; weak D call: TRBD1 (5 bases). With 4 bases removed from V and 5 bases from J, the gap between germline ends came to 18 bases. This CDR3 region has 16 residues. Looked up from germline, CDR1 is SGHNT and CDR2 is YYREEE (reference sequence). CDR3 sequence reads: CASSPGGGMTNEKLFF. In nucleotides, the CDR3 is TGTGCCAGCAGCCCCGGGGGGGGAATGACCAATGAAAAACTGTTTTTT.

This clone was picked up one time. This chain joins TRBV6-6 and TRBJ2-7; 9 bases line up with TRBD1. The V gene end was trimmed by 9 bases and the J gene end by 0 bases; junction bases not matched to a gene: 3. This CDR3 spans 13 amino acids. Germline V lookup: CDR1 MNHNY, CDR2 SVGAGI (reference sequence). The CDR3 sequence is CARRDRVSYEQYF. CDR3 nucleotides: TGTGCCAGACGGGACAGGGTCTCCTACGAGCAGTACTTC.

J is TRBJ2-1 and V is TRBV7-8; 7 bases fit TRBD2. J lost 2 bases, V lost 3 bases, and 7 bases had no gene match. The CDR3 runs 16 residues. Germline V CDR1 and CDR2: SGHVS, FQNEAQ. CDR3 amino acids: CASSFPSGIPYNEQFF. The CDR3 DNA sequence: TGTGCCAGCAGCTTCCCGAGCGGGATCCCCTACAATGAGCAGTTCTTC.

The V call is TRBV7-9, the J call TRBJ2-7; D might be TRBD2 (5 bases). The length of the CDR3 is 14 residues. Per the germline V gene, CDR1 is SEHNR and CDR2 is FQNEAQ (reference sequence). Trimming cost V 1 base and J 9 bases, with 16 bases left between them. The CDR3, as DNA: TGTGCCAGCAGCTTAGGGGCTAGCTCGAAAGCGCAGTACTTC. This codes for CASSLGASSKAQYF.

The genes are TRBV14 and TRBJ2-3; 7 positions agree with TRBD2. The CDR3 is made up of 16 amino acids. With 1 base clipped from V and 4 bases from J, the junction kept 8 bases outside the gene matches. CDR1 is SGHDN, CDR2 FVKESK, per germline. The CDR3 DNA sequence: TGTGCCAGCAGCCAAGGGGGCGGGAGTGTGGCAGATACGCAGTATTTT. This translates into CASSQGGGSVADTQYF.

In nucleotides, the CDR3 is TGTGCCAGCAGCTTAGGTTCTAACTATGGCTACACCTTC. Residues: CASSLGSNYGYTF. V gene TRBV5-4 combines with J gene TRBJ1-2; D remains unclear. The CDR3 runs to 13 residues. The V gene's germline CDR1 is SGHNT and CDR2 YYREEE (reference sequence). Trimming removed 2 bases from V and 0 bases from J, with 5 bases in between.

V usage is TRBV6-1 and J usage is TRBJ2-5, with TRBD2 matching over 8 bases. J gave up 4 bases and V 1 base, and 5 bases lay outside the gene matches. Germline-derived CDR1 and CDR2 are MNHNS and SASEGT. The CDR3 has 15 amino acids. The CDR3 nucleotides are TGTGCCAGCAGTGAAGAAGCGGGAGTGGGAGAGACCCAGTACTTC. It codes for CASSEEAGVGETQYF.

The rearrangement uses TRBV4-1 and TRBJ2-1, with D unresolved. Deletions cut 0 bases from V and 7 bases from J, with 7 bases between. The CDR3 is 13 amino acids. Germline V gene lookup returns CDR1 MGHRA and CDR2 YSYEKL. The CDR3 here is CASSQDGSNEQFF. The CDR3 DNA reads TGCGCCAGCAGCCAAGACGGGTCAAATGAGCAGTTCTTC.

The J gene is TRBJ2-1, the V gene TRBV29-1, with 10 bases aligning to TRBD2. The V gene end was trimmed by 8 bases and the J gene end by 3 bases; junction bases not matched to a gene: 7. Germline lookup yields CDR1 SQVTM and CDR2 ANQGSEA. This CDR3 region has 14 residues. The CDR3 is CSFRLAGSYNEQFF. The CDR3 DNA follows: TGCAGCTTTAGACTAGCGGGCAGCTACAATGAGCAGTTCTTC.

Written as DNA, the CDR3 is TGTGCCAGCAGTAAATACGGACTAGCGGGAGCACAGGGGGCCAACGTCCTGACTTTC. Protein product: CASSKYGLAGAQGANVLTF. The V gene is TRBV6-4, the J gene TRBJ2-6; TRBD2 agrees at 13 bases. J lost 4 bases, V lost 5 bases, and 11 bases had no gene match. The CDR3 has 19 amino acids. Per the germline V gene, CDR1 is MRHNA and CDR2 is SNTAGT.

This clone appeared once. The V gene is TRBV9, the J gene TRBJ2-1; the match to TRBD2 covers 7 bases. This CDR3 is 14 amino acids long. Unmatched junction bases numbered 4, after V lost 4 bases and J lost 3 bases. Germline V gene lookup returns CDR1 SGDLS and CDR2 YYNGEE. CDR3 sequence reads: CASSLAADYNEQFF. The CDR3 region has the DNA TGTGCCAGCAGCCTAGCGGCAGACTACAATGAGCAGTTCTTC. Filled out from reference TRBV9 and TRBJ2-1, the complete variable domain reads DSGVTQTPKHLITATGQRVTLRCSPRSGDLSVYWYQQSLDQGLQFLIQYYNGEERAKGNILERFSAQQFPDLHSELNLSSLELGDSALYFCASSLAADYNEQFFGPGTRLTVL.

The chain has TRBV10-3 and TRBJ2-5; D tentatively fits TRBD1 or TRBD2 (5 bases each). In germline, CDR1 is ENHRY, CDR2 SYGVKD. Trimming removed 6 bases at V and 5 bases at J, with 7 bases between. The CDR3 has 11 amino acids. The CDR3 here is CAIRGEETQYF. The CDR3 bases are TGTGCCATCAGGGGGGAGGAGACCCAGTACTTC.

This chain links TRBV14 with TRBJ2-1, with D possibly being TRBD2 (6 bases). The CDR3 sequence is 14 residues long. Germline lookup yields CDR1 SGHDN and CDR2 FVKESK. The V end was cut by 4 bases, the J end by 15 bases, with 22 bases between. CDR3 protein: CASSPDPGVGLPFF. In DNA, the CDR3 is TGTGCCAGCAGCCCGGACCCGGGGGTGGGACTGCCGTTCTTC.

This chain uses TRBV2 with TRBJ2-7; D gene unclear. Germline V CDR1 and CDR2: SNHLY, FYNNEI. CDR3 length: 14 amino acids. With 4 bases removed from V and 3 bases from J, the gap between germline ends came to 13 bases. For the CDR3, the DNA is TGTGCCAGCAGTGTAGGCCCTCGAGACTACGAGCAGTACTTC. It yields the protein CASSVGPRDYEQYF.

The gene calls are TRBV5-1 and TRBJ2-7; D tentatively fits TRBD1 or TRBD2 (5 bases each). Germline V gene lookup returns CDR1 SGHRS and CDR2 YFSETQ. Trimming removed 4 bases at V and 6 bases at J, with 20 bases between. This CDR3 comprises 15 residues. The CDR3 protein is CASSRLRGNRPEQYF. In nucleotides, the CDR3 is TGCGCCAGCAGCCGCCTAAGAGGGAACAGGCCCGAGCAGTACTTC.

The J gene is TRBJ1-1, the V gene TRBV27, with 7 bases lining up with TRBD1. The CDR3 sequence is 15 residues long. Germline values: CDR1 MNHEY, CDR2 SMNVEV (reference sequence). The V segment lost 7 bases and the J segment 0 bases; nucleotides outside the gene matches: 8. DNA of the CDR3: TGTGCCAGCACTCTGGACAGGCGGGTGAACACTGAAGCTTTCTTT. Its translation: CASTLDRRVNTEAFF.

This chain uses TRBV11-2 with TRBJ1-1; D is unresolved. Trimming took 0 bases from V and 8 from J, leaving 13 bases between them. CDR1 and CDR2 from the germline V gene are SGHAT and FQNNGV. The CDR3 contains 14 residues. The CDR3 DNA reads TGTGCCAGCAGCTTAGAGAAGGGCGCGGGAGAAGCTTTCTTT. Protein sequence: CASSLEKGAGEAFF.

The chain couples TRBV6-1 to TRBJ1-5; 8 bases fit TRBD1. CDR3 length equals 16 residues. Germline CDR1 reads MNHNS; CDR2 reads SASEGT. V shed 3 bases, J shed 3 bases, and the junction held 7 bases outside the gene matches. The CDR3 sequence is CASSEGPGQVNQPQHF. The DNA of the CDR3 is TGTGCCAGCAGTGAGGGCCCGGGACAGGTCAATCAGCCCCAGCATTTT.